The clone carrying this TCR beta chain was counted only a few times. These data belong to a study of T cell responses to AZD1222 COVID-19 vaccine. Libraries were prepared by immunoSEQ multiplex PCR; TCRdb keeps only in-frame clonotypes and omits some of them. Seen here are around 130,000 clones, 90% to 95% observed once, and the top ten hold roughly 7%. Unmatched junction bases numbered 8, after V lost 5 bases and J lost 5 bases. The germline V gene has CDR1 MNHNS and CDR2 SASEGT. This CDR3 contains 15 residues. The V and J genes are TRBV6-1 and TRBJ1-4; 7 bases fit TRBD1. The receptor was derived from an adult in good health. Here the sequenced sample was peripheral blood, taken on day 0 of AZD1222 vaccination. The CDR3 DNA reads TGTGCCAGCAGTATTCTAAGACAGGGAAATGAAAAACTGTTTTTT. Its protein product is CASSILRQGNEKLFF.